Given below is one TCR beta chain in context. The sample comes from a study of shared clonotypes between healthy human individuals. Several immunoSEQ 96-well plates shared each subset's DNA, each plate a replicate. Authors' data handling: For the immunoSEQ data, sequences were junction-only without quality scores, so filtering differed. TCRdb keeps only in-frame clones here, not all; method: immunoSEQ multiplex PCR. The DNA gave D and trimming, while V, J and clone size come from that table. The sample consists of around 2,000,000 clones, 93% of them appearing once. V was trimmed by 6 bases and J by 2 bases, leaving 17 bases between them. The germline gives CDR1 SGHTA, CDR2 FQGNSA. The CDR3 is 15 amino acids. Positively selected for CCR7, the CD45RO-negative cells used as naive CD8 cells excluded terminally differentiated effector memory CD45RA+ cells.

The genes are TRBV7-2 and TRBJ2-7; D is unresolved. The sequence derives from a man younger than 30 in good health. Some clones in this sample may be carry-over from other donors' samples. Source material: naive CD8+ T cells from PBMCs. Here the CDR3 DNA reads TGTGCCAGCAGTTCGGGCGTTTACTCTACCTACGAGCAGTACTTC. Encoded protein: CASSSGVYSTYEQYF.